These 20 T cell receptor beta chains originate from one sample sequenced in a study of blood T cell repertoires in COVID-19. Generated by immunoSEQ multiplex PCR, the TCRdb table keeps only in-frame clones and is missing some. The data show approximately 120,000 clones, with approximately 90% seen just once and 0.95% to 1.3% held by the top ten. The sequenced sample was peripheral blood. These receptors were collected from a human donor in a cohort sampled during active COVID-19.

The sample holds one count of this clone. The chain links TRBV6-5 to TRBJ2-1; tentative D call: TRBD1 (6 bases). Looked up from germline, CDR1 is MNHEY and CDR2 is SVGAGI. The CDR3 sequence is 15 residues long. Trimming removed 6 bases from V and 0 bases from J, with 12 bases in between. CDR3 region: CASSAGESSYNEQFF. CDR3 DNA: TGTGCCAGCAGCGCAGGGGAAAGCTCCTACAATGAGCAGTTCTTC.

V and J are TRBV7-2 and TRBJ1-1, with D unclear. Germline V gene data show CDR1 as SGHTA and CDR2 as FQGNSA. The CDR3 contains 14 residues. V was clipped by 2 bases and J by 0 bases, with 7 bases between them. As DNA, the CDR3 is TGTGCCAGCAGCTTACAGGTCCTGAACACTGAAGCTTTCTTT. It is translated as CASSLQVLNTEAFF.

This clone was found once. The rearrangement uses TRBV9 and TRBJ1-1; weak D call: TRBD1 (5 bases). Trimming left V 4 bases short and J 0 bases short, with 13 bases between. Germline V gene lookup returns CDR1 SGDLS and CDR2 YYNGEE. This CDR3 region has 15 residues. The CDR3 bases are TGTGCCAGCAGCCCCTGGACAAGGATGAACACTGAAGCTTTCTTT. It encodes CASSPWTRMNTEAFF. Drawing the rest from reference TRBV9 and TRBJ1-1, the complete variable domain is DSGVTQTPKHLITATGQRVTLRCSPRSGDLSVYWYQQSLDQGLQFLIQYYNGEERAKGNILERFSAQQFPDLHSELNLSSLELGDSALYFCASSPWTRMNTEAFFGQGTRLTVV.

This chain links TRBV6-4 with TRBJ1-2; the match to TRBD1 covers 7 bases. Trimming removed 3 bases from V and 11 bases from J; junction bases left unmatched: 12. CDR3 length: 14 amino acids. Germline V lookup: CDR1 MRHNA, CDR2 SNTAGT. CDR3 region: CASSETTGSSWYTF. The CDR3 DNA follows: TGTGCCAGCAGTGAAACGACAGGGTCTTCGTGGTACACCTTC.

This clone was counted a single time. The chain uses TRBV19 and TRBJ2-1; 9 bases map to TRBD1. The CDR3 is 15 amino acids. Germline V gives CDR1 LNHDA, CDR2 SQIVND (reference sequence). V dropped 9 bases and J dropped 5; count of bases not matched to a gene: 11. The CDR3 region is CASRVRGQGNNEQFF. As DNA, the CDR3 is TGTGCCAGCCGCGTCAGGGGACAGGGCAACAATGAGCAGTTCTTC.

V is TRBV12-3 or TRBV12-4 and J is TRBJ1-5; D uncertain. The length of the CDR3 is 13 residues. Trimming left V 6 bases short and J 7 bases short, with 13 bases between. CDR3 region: CASSLGSWQPQHF. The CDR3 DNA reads TGTGCCAGCAGCCTTGGGAGTTGGCAGCCCCAGCATTTT.

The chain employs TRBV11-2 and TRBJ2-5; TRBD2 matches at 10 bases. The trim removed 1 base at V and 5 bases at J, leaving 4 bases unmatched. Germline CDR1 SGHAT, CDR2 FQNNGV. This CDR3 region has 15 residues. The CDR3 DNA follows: TGTGCCAGCAGCTTAGGAGCGGGAGGGCTCGAGACCCAGTACTTC. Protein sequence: CASSLGAGGLETQYF.

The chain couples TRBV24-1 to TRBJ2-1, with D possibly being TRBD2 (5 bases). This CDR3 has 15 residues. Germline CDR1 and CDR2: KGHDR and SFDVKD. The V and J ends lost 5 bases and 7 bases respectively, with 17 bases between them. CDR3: CATSARGVGVNEQFF. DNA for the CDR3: TGTGCCACCAGTGCCCGGGGAGTTGGGGTGAATGAGCAGTTCTTC.

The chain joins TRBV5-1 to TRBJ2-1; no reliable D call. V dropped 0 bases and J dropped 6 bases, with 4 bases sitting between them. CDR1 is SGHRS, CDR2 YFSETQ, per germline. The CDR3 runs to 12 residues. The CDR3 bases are TGCGCCAGCAGCTTGGGAGGCAATGAGCAGTTCTTC. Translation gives CASSLGGNEQFF.

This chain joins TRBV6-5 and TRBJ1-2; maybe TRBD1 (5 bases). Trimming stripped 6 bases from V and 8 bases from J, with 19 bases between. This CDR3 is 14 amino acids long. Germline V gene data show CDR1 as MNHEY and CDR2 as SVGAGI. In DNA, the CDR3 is TGTGCCAGCAGAAATTCGAAGACAGTTTCGGGCTACACCTTC. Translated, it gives CASRNSKTVSGYTF.

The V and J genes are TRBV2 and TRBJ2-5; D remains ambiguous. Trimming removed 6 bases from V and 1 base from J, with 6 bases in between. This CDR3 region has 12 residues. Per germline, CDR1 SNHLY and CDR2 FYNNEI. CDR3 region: CASRILQETQYF. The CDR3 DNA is TGTGCCAGCAGAATCCTCCAAGAGACCCAGTACTTC.

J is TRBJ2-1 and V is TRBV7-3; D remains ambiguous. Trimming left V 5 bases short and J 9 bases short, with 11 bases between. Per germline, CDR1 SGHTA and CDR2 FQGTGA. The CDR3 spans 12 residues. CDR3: CASSPRVGEQFF. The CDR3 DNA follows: TGTGCCAGCAGCCCTAGAGTAGGTGAGCAGTTCTTC.

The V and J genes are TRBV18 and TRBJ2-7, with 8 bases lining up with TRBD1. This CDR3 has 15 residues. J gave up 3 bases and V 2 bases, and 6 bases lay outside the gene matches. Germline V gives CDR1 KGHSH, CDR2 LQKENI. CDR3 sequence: CASSPGQGGGYEQYF. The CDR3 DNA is TGTGCCAGCTCACCAGGACAGGGAGGTGGCTACGAGCAGTACTTC.

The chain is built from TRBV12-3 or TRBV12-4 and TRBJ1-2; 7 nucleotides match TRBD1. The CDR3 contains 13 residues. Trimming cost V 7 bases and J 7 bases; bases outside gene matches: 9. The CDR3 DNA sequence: TGTGCCAGCACCTCGCACCAGGGGGTTGGCTACACCTTC. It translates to CASTSHQGVGYTF.

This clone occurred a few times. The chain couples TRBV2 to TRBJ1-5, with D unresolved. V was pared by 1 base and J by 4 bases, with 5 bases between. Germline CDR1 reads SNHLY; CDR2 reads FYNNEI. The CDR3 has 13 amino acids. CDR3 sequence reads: CASSEVRNQPQHF. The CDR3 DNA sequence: TGTGCCAGCAGTGAAGTGCGTAATCAGCCCCAGCATTTT.

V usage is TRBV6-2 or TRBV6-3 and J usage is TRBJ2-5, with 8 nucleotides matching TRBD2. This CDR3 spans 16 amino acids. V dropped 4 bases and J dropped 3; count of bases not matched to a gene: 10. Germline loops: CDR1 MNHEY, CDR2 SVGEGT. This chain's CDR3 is CASSSLLAGNKETQYF. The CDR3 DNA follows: TGTGCCAGCAGTTCCTTATTAGCGGGAAACAAAGAGACCCAGTACTTC.

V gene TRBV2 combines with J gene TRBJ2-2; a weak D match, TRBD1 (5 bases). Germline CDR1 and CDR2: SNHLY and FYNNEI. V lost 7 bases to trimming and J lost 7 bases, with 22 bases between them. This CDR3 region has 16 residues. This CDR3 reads CASTPRQGMKGGELFF. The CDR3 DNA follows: TGTGCCAGCACCCCCCGGCAGGGAATGAAGGGCGGGGAGCTGTTTTTT.

The CDR3 loop reads CASSALAKSGEQYF. The DNA of the CDR3 is TGTGCCAGCAGCGCACTAGCGAAGTCAGGCGAGCAGTACTTC. The rearrangement joins TRBV7-2 to TRBJ2-7; 7 bases fit TRBD2. This CDR3 comprises 14 residues. Germline values: CDR1 SGHTA, CDR2 FQGNSA. J lost 6 bases, V lost 5 bases, and 10 bases had no gene match.

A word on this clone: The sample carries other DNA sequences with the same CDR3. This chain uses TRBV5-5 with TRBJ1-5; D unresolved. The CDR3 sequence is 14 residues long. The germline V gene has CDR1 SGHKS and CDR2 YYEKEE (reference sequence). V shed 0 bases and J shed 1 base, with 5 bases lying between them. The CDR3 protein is CASSLDSSNQPQHF. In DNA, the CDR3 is TGTGCCAGCAGCTTGGATAGCAGCAATCAGCCCCAGCATTTT.

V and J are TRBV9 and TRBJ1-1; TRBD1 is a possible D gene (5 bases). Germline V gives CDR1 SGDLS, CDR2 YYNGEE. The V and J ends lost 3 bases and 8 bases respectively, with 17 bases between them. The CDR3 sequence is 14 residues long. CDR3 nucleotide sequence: TGTGCCAGCAGCGCCCGGGGGAGGGCGTCGGAAGCTTTCTTT. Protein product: CASSARGRASEAFF.